A selection of T cell receptor beta chains follows, all from one sample in a study of cytomegalovirus exposure and HLA in healthy donors. This table comes from immunoSEQ multiplex PCR, and its TCRdb copy is limited to in-frame clones, with some not included. The top ten hold about 5% of the sample, which has some 180,000 clones, approximately 70% seen once. Material: PBMCs. The receptors here all came from a woman aged 18-30 years in good health and CMV-seropositive. CDR3s include the opening cysteine and the closing phenylalanine or tryptophan. Each record gives: clone size, D gene, J gene, V gene, CDR3 protein, CDR3 DNA. D genes are given only for firm matches. Only some rows state a clone size, as once, few, many or a class for expanded clones.

size: NA; D: TRBD2; J: TRBJ2-1; V: TRBV7-2; CDR3: CASSLAASGTYNEQFF; DNA: TGTGCCAGCAGCTTAGCGGCTAGCGGGACCTACAATGAGCAGTTCTTC
size: NA; D: NA; J: TRBJ1-2; V: TRBV7-9; CDR3: CSSSAGQGGYTF; DNA: TGTTCCAGCAGCGCCGGACAAGGTGGCTACACCTTC
size: NA; D: TRBD1; J: TRBJ1-2; V: TRBV2; CDR3: CASRRQGAEGYTF; DNA: TGTGCCAGCAGGAGACAGGGGGCTGAAGGCTACACCTTC
size: NA; D: NA; J: TRBJ2-5; V: TRBV6-5; CDR3: CASSPGLANQETQYF; DNA: TGTGCCAGCAGTCCCGGCCTAGCGAATCAAGAGACCCAGTACTTC
size: NA; D: TRBD2; J: TRBJ2-3; V: TRBV19; CDR3: CASSLRLAGGPSTDTQYF; DNA: TGTGCCAGTAGTCTACGACTAGCGGGGGGGCCAAGCACAGATACGCAGTATTTT
size: NA; D: NA; J: TRBJ2-5; V: TRBV6-1; CDR3: CASSEGTRIQETQYF; DNA: TGTGCCAGCAGTGAAGGGACACGCATCCAGGAGACCCAGTACTTC
size: NA; D: TRBD1; J: TRBJ2-7; V: TRBV2; CDR3: CASRPGTGSYEQYF; DNA: TGTGCCAGCAGGCCCGGGACAGGGTCCTACGAGCAGTACTTC
size: once; D: NA; J: TRBJ1-5; V: TRBV7-2; CDR3: CASSLVGGGPYSNQPQHF; DNA: TGTGCCAGCAGCTTAGTAGGCGGGGGACCCTATAGCAATCAGCCCCAGCATTTT
size: once; D: TRBD1; J: TRBJ1-2; V: TRBV27; CDR3: CASSPGRDRGIWTF; DNA: TGTGCCAGCAGTCCCGGCCGGGACAGGGGCATCTGGACCTTC
size: NA; D: NA; J: TRBJ2-7; V: TRBV7-2; CDR3: CASSPKPGIIVSSYEQYF; DNA: TGTGCCAGCAGCCCCAAGCCGGGGATTATTGTTAGCTCCTACGAGCAGTACTTC
size: few; D: NA; J: TRBJ2-7; V: TRBV27; CDR3: CATSHGPGSEQYF; DNA: TGTGCCACCAGCCACGGCCCCGGGAGCGAGCAGTACTTC
size: NA; D: TRBD1; J: TRBJ2-1; V: TRBV7-3; CDR3: CASRRDREANEQFF; DNA: TGTGCCAGCAGGAGGGACAGGGAGGCTAATGAGCAGTTCTTC
size: NA; D: NA; J: TRBJ2-2; V: TRBV5-1; CDR3: CASSLGQSTGELFF; DNA: TGCGCCAGCAGCTTGGGCCAGTCCACCGGGGAGCTGTTTTTT
size: NA; D: TRBD2; J: TRBJ2-3; V: TRBV11-2; CDR3: CASSLDGTLAGGLPDTQYF; DNA: TGTGCCAGCAGCTTAGATGGTACCCTAGCGGGGGGACTTCCTGATACGCAGTATTTT
size: NA; D: NA; J: TRBJ1-1; V: TRBV9; CDR3: CASSVEGGSTEAFF; DNA: TGTGCCAGCAGCGTAGAGGGTGGGAGCACTGAAGCTTTCTTT
size: NA; D: TRBD2; J: TRBJ2-3; V: TRBV4-2; CDR3: CASSQGTSGDTQYF; DNA: TGTGCCAGCAGCCAAGGGACTAGCGGGGATACGCAGTATTTT
size: NA; D: NA; J: TRBJ2-7; V: TRBV6-5; CDR3: CASSYSFRQNSYEQYF; DNA: TGTGCCAGCAGTTACTCGTTCCGACAGAATAGCTACGAGCAGTACTTC
size: NA; D: NA; J: TRBJ1-6; V: TRBV7-9; CDR3: CASSRGGNENSPLHF; DNA: TGTGCCAGCAGCCGGGGGGGCAACGAGAATTCACCCCTCCACTTT
size: NA; D: TRBD1; J: TRBJ2-7; V: TRBV10-2; CDR3: CASSEGQGAYEQYF; DNA: TGCGCCAGCAGTGAGGGACAGGGGGCCTACGAGCAGTACTTC
size: few; D: TRBD2; J: TRBJ2-3; V: TRBV7-2; CDR3: CASSLSGGALVKRADTQYF; DNA: TGTGCCAGCAGCCTTAGCGGGGGGGCCCTGGTTAAGCGAGCAGATACGCAGTATTTT
size: NA; D: NA; J: TRBJ2-7; V: TRBV6-7; CDR3: CASSYRGNEQYF; DNA: TGTGCCAGCAGTTACAGGGGGAACGAGCAGTACTTC
size: NA; D: NA; J: TRBJ1-5; V: TRBV7-8; CDR3: CASSLLEGVYSNQPQHF; DNA: TGTGCCAGCAGCTTGCTGGAAGGGGTTTATAGCAATCAGCCCCAGCATTTT
size: NA; D: TRBD1; J: TRBJ1-6; V: TRBV18; CDR3: CASSPGTGNSPLHF; DNA: TGTGCCAGCTCACCCGGGACAGGCAATTCACCCCTCCACTTT
size: NA; D: NA; J: TRBJ2-2; V: TRBV6-5; CDR3: CASSPEQVSGELFF; DNA: TGTGCCAGCAGCCCCGAACAGGTCTCCGGGGAGCTGTTTTTT
size: NA; D: TRBD1; J: TRBJ1-6; V: TRBV7-9; CDR3: CASSSTGASPLHF; DNA: TGTGCCAGCAGCTCGACAGGGGCTTCACCCCTCCACTTT
size: NA; D: NA; J: TRBJ1-5; V: TRBV11-2; CDR3: CASSLVGDNQPQHF; DNA: TGTGCCAGCAGCTTAGTAGGGGACAATCAGCCCCAGCATTTT
size: few; D: TRBD2; J: TRBJ2-5; V: TRBV5-6; CDR3: CASSFPGLGRVEETQYF; DNA: TGTGCCAGCAGCTTCCCGGGACTAGGGAGGGTGGAAGAGACCCAGTACTTC
size: NA; D: TRBD1; J: TRBJ2-5; V: TRBV5-6; CDR3: CASSFVDRVQETQYF; DNA: TGTGCCAGCAGCTTCGTAGACAGGGTCCAAGAGACCCAGTACTTC
size: NA; D: TRBD2; J: TRBJ2-4; V: TRBV9; CDR3: CASSGAGGAKNIQYF; DNA: TGTGCCAGCAGCGGAGCGGGGGGGGCCAAAAACATTCAGTACTTC
size: NA; D: TRBD1; J: TRBJ2-7; V: TRBV6-1; CDR3: CASSRDRGTYEQYF; DNA: TGTGCCAGCAGCCGGGACAGGGGAACCTACGAGCAGTATTTC
size: NA; D: NA; J: TRBJ1-2; V: TRBV6-4; CDR3: CASSPLSLNTF; DNA: TGTGCCAGCAGTCCCCTGTCCCTAAACACCTTC